This T cell receptor beta chain originates from a study of cytomegalovirus exposure and HLA in healthy donors (TCRdb year 2017). About the study as a whole: An earlier analysis of several hundred of the donors reported about 280 Gb of sequence data and 117 million unique TCR beta sequences obtained from about 179 million T cells. Donor age, sex, ethnicity and CMV serostatus were compiled alongside the repertoire data. An earlier analysis of 587 of the donors applied high-throughput TCR beta sequencing to assess whether each TCR beta V gene segment acted as functional or pseudogenic. Using immunosequencing, the study profiled T cell repertoires from around 670 subjects and related those repertoires to cytomegalovirus serostatus. The study combined high-throughput TCR immunosequencing, statistical association of individual TCRs with disease status, and machine learning to predict cytomegalovirus infection status. Every repertoire in the discovery cohort had been generated on one and the same sequencing platform. The genetic ancestry cluster associated with self-reported Caucasian donors included 65% to 90% of the roughly 360 genotyped donors. About five DR-DQ haplotypes were treated as single units for association and clustering because of strong linkage in the cohort. Along with the approximately 650-subject first cohort, a separate validation cohort of 120 different subjects was used. Rather than drawing on any new phenotypic data, the later analysis identified candidate immune exposures from TCR beta sequences and the way those sequences occurred across donors. The study was designed to test whether signatures of past pathogen exposure could be identified by cataloging public T cell receptors. A later genetic analysis took genome-wide SNP genotypes for about three fifths of the 666 donors and used that subset as a discovery cohort. An early release covering about 600 HLA-typed donors comprised about 300 gigabases of sequencing data and some 79 million unique TCR sequences. HLA typing included class I and class II loci at four-digit resolution. Among around 400 genotyped donors of the cohort, an average of approximately 240,000 unique TCR beta nucleotide sequences was sequenced per donor, of which roughly 17% were non-productive. A later analysis re-examined previously published TCR beta repertoires from just over 650 donors and added high-resolution HLA genotyping to investigate patterns of TCR occurrence. The number of donors typed differed by locus, with 629-630 for A, B, C, DRB1 and DQB1, roughly 520 for DQA1, 600 to 610 for DPA1, and around 460 for DPB1. Findings and caveats that apply to the study as a whole: Immune exposure information for the cohort was limited to CMV serostatus. While some public TCRs were present in many individuals, most TCR sequences turned up only very rarely across donors. In a later analysis, the rate of TCR association differed among HLA loci, with DRB1 alleles having the most associated TCRs and HLA-C alleles having the fewest. Specific HLA alleles were associated with 15,000 to 20,000 TCR beta sequences at a false discovery rate of 0.05 in a later analysis. A later analysis found that HLA-associated TCR beta chains were more clonally expanded and had lower generation probabilities than equally common non-associated chains. Because HLA typing was missing for some donors at each locus, association tests included only the typed subset. The study gave a list of 150 to 200 TCR beta chains associated with cytomegalovirus. The presence/absence analyses assumed that sequencing depth was roughly uniform across donors, and that assumption may not be true. It was suggested by the authors that the approach could potentially be generalized to other disease states and immunological phenotypes. In vitro tests confirmed that a few of the cytomegalovirus-associated TCR beta chains recognize cytomegalovirus antigens. When HLA alleles, especially DR and DQ, strongly co-occurred, attributing TCR associations to individual alleles was difficult. Approximately 18 rarely observed V segments, including chromosome 9 orphons, were excluded from the earlier analysis of 550 to 700 of the donors because counts were too low. Some IMGT-functional V segments, including TRBV6-2 and TRBV6-3, could not be distinguished by the 87-base-pair reads and were therefore excluded. The cohort was sequenced for TCR beta chains only, and without alpha or paired-chain data the features that could be detected were limited. Linkage disequilibrium might explain the correlated functional status among segregating V segments, but an unknown experimental factor could not be excluded. In a later genetic analysis, fewer N-insertions in productive TCRs were reported among donors in an Asian-associated ancestry cluster than the roughly 640-donor mean. V-gene and J-gene trimming of TCR beta chains was associated with a missense DCLRE1C variant in a later genetic analysis, and the association was replicated in an independent cohort. In an earlier analysis of more than 450 of the donors, most TCR beta V segments were observed in productive rearrangements about 87% or about 30% of the time, broadly matching IMGT annotations. A later analysis found that most CMV-associated TCR beta chains appeared HLA-restricted, with HLA associations seemingly driven largely by CMV exposure. The sequencing pipeline was judged likely to have produced a cluster of highly shared sequence variants as a technical artifact. In a later analysis, several top co-occurrence clusters were reported to appear linked to parvovirus B19, influenza, CMV and Epstein-Barr virus. The classifier was reported to diagnose cytomegalovirus status with high specificity and sensitivity in both the original cohort and the validation cohort. A further reported finding was that TCR beta sequences accurately predicted the HLA-A and HLA-B alleles for most subjects in the first cohort.

CDR1 and CDR2 (SEHNR, FQNEAQ) derive from the germline V gene (reference sequence). The trim is 4 bases for V and 13 bases for J, with a gap of 19 bases between the germline ends. From cysteine to phenylalanine, the CDR3 is 13 amino acids long. This entry keeps only the CDR3 DNA: 39 bases, framed from base 1. The cohort comprised hundreds of healthy bone marrow donors. All cohort members were sampled while nominally healthy, although unrecorded immune exposures were likely present. The donor tested CMV seropositive and was one of the 289 seropositive cohort members. Each donor provided a peripheral blood sample, and peripheral blood mononuclear cells were used for TCR beta sequencing. Genomic DNA extraction from the blood cell samples was performed with the Qiagen DNeasy Blood Extraction Kit. This clone has only one observation. Its antigen has not been determined. One base away there is no much larger clone; base qualities are not given.

The protocol used for the library was the immunoSEQ multiplex PCR assay. For the multiplex PCR, a mixture combining 60 forward primers for TCR Vbeta segments and 13 reverse primers for TCR Jbeta segments was used. A multiplex PCR assay on genomic DNA amplified the CDR3 region of rearranged TCR beta genes. On the Illumina HiSeq System, the amplified TCR beta libraries were sequenced as 87-base-pair reads. The study's own analysis went as follows. In a later analysis, some 80 million unique TCR beta chains were counted across the approximately 640 repertoires, and roughly 10 million of these chains were shared by at least two donors. A nearest-neighbor algorithm error-corrected the raw reads and collapsed the reads into unique sequences, merging closely related sequences to remove PCR and sequencing errors. Alignment of CDR3 sequences to IMGT reference sequences was used to assign V, D and J gene segments. For a sequence to be retained, at least a six-nucleotide match to both a V gene segment and a J gene segment was required. A rearrangement was called productive if the CDR3 had no stop codons and remained in frame with V and J, and every other rearrangement was called non-productive. CDR3 was defined by IMGT convention, running from the second conserved V-encoded cysteine to the conserved J-encoded phenylalanine. The earlier analysis of roughly 590 of the donors excluded sequences that lacked an unambiguous match to a single V gene segment. An earlier analysis of fewer than 750 of the donors classified V segments as functional when productive rearrangements were above 56.7% and as segregating when the standard deviation between donors was above 5%. To diagnose cytomegalovirus status from the catalog of TCR beta chain sequences, a statistical classification framework was built. In a later analysis, TCR nucleotide sequences were compared against IMGT/GENE-DB human TR gene sequences so that V and J genes could be assigned. A later analysis assigned CDR3 sequences and most-parsimonious VDJ recombination scenarios with the TCRdist pipeline. A later analysis defined each TCR beta chain by its CDR3 amino acid sequence plus V-gene family, and excluded reads lacking a unique V-gene family. A later analysis removed several hundred highly shared, low-generation-probability nucleotide sequences to deal with suspected cross-contamination and a sequencing artifact. For each public chain, a later analysis derived a clonal expansion index from normalized ranks of inferred template counts within each repertoire. In a later analysis, generation probabilities were computed with a VDJ recombination model fitted to out-of-frame rearrangements, and the resulting probabilities were checked against IGoR. In a later analysis, hypergeometric tests were used to score TCR-TCR, TCR-HLA and TCR-CMV co-occurrence, with a repertoire-size bias correction applied to TCR pairs. A later analysis estimated false discovery rates by permuting HLA or CMV assignments 20 times. A later analysis grouped co-occurring TCRs with DBSCAN, adding TCRdist sequence similarity when clustering within HLA-allele-positive subsets. Repertoires with fewer than 30,000 or more than 120,000 public chains were left out of co-occurrence clustering, as were about 5 repertoires with anomalous nucleotide sharing. TCRdb stores this immuneACCESS table with in-frame sequences only. Part of the clones is absent; in the studies checked, under half of the shortfall reflects unresolved V genes, and no reason is known for the rest. D and trimming come from the DNA, and the V and J calls and clone size come from that table. The sample includes around 100,000 clones, with 70% to 80% observed a single time. The top ten clonotypes cover about 20% of the sample.

Sequenced material: PBMCs. This receptor was obtained from a woman aged 55-69 years in good health and CMV-seropositive. This sequence uses TRBV7-9 and TRBJ1-1; TRBD1 is a weak D gene call, 5 bases matching. For the CDR3, the sequence is CASSSVGEGGVFF. The DNA reads TGTGCCAGCAGCTCTGTAGGGGAAGGTGGAGTTTTCTTT.